This TCR beta chain was captured by sequencing in a study of cytotoxic CD8 clonotypes in ibrutinib-treated CLL (dated by TCRdb to the early 2020s). About the full investigation: In this cohort, more than 14 patients were treatment-naive and ten to eleven were relapsed/refractory, while around 18 had unmutated IGHV. Of the 86 participants in the trial, 25 to 30 had longitudinal samples available. Patients were still on ibrutinib when every remission and progressive disease sample was collected. Response samples were obtained after a median of around 11 months of treatment, with a range of about 6 to 40 months. An average of approximately 260,000 productive templates and 80,000 to 95,000 productive rearrangements was obtained per sample. Partial responses were observed in about 25 patients and complete responses in 2; after a median follow-up of about 69 months, remission was maintained in around 14 patients and progression was observed in around twelve. Cryopreserved peripheral blood mononuclear cells were obtained before treatment, at response, and at either sustained remission or disease progression.

About this clone: It has no known antigen specificity. Nothing much larger sits one base from this clone, and base qualities are not available.

A MiSeq instrument was used for deep resolution sequencing, which targeted depths ranging from 1 in 1 million up to 1 in 200,000 T cells, with coverage averaging 10x for each clonotype. The immunoSEQ hsTCRB Kit was used to generate the TCR beta libraries. The authors processed their data as follows. The data were analyzed with ImmunoSEQ Analyzer and ImmunoSEQ Data Assistant, and V, D and J gene assignments followed IMGT definitions. Clonality, which ranges from 0 to 1, was calculated as one minus the normalized Shannon entropy of productive rearrangement frequencies. Public clonotype analysis was restricted to overrepresented clonotypes comprising at least 0.05% of each patient's repertoire. More than ten age-matched healthy donor repertoires from immuneACCESS were used as controls for clonality. TCRdb obtained this table from immuneACCESS and retained in-frame rearrangements with V and J assigned. These tables miss some clones; where compared with another copy, unresolved V genes account for less than half of the shortfall, and the remainder is unexplained. The V and J calls and clone size are taken from that table; D and trimming were inferred from the DNA. The sample table contains over 100,000 clones; only one count was recorded for approximately 83% of them. Around 2% of the sample is in the top ten clones.

From cysteine to phenylalanine, the CDR3 is 16 amino acids long. CDR3 DNA only is kept here, 48 bases in frame from base 1. From a lookup of the germline V gene (reference sequence), CDR1 and CDR2 are SGHKS and YYEKEE. V is trimmed back by 6 bases and J by 4 bases, and the junction contains 13 bases that no gene match accounts for. This specimen's time point label, interpreted: approximately 25 months on ibrutinib. For TCR beta library preparation, about 2 micrograms of genomic DNA was extracted from cryopreserved PBMCs. High-throughput TCR beta sequencing was performed on longitudinal blood samples from CLL patients receiving ibrutinib monotherapy. The patients were enrolled in a single-center, open-label phase 2 trial of ibrutinib monotherapy. The paper's findings and limits, for the study overall: Clonality increased at ibrutinib response, stayed stable in sustained remission, and fell back toward baseline at progression. Sustained-remission and progressing patients did not have matched sampling times, and lymph node repertoires were not examined. Baseline clonality was found to be higher than that of age-matched healthy donors and was strongly correlated with circulating CD8+ T-cell counts. Public clonotypes were found to be uncommon and were observed to contract or remain stable during treatment; the increase in clonality was shown to reflect expansion of private clonotypes at ibrutinib response.

The TCR sequence derives from a human donor with chronic lymphocytic leukemia. The chain is made from TRBV5-5 and TRBJ1-2; 9 bases in the middle match TRBD1. Sequenced material: PBMCs, taken after 24 months of ibrutinib treatment. The DNA is TGTGCCAGCACCATGAACCCGGGACAGGGCATCTATGGCTACACCTTC. Translated, it gives CASTMNPGQGIYGYTF.